These 30 T cell receptor beta chains were sequenced from one sample in a study of blood T cells in healthy people across ages (dated by TCRdb to 2015 to 2017). The protocol used for the library was 5' RACE. These reads were obtained on an Illumina HiSeq 2500. A second PCR of 7 to 11 cycles was performed with a sample-barcoded 5' primer and a J-beta primer mix. TCRdb reprocessed the public reads (quality trimming at Q25 with fastp, clone calling with MiXCR) and kept in-frame beta chains. Rows matching on CDR3 protein sequence are summarized as one entry with the most common DNA and genes. Across this sample there are 1.5 million to 2 million distinct CDR3 sequences, with around 48% seen only once. The ten top clones hold approximately 2% of the sample. Sequenced: blood. Receptors originate from a woman between 40 and 50 years old in good health.

The chain uses TRBV7-9 and TRBJ2-7; D gene unclear. The CDR3 length is 11 residues. Trimming pared 7 bases from V and 2 bases from J, leaving 6 bases between. CDR1 SEHNR and CDR2 FQNEAQ come from the germline V gene (reference sequence). This chain's CDR3 is CASKGTYEQYF. Here the CDR3 DNA reads TGTGCCAGCAAAGGGACCTACGAGCAGTACTTC.

As to this clonotype: Since a much larger clone is just one base distant, this may be a read error. V and J are TRBV11-1 and TRBJ2-1; D gene unclear. V lost 5 bases and J 13 bases, leaving 15 bases between the germline ends. CDR1 is SGHAT and CDR2 is FQDESV in the germline V gene (reference sequence). The CDR3 covers 12 residues. CDR3 residues: CASSTAGETQFF. The CDR3 coding sequence is TGTGCCAGCAGCACCGCCGGTGAGACCCAGTTCTTC.

A few counts support this clonotype. The rearrangement joins TRBV20-1 to TRBJ2-5, with a weak D call TRBD2 (6 bases). The CDR3 is made up of 12 amino acids. Germline values: CDR1 DFQATT, CDR2 SNEGSKA (reference sequence). V dropped 6 bases and J dropped 5 bases, with 13 bases sitting between them. The CDR3 nucleotides are TGCAGTGCGGCGGGGTCCGAGGAGACCCAGTACTTC. It encodes CSAAGSEETQYF.

This clonotype has a single count. This sequence joins TRBV11-2 and TRBJ2-1, with D possibly matching TRBD2 (6 bases). The V end was cut by 3 bases, the J end by 6 bases, with 18 bases between. Germline V lookup: CDR1 SGHAT, CDR2 FQNNGV. The CDR3 loop spans 16 amino acids. The CDR3 protein is CASSFGVGGLLNEQFF. CDR3 DNA: TGTGCCAGCAGCTTCGGAGTGGGGGGTCTCCTCAATGAGCAGTTCTTC.

DNA of the CDR3: TGTGCCAGCAGCCCGGGGGGGCAACAAGAGACCCAGTACTTC. The encoded protein is CASSPGGQQETQYF. The chain uses TRBV7-2 and TRBJ2-5, with TRBD2 matching over 8 bases. Germline-derived CDR1 and CDR2 are SGHTA and FQGNSA. V was clipped by 5 bases and J by 2 bases; unmatched bases: 4. This CDR3 has 14 amino acids.

The V gene is TRBV7-9, the J gene TRBJ2-4, with 9 bases lining up with TRBD1. CDR3 length: 15 residues. Germline values: CDR1 SEHNR, CDR2 FQNEAQ (reference sequence). J lost 13 bases, V lost 6 bases, and 16 bases had no gene match. CDR3 sequence (DNA): TGTGCCAGCAGGGCCGGGACAGGGACCTACAATGAGCAGTACTTC. Encoded protein: CASRAGTGTYNEQYF. The full variable domain, with the rest looked up from reference TRBV7-9 and TRBJ2-4, is DTGVSQNPRHKITKRGQNVTFRCDPISEHNRLYWYRQTLGQGPEFLTYFQNEAQLEKSRLLSDRFSAERPKGSFSTLEIQRTEQGDSAMYLCASRAGTGTYNEQYFGAGTRLSVL.

This clonotype was seen only a few times. The gene calls are TRBV20-1 and TRBJ2-5; D possibly corresponds to TRBD2 (6 bases). Trimming cost V 6 bases and J 4 bases, with 15 bases left between them. This CDR3 is 13 amino acids long. CDR1 is DFQATT and CDR2 is SNEGSKA in the germline V gene (reference sequence). The DNA of the CDR3 is TGCAGTGCACCCCTGGGGGGTGGAGAGACCCAGTACTTC. This encodes CSAPLGGGETQYF.

This clonotype has just a few counts. As DNA, the CDR3 is TGCGCCAGCAGCTCCGACCGGCCTGCCAAAAACATTCAGTACTTC. Protein: CASSSDRPAKNIQYF. The rearrangement uses TRBV5-1 and TRBJ2-4; D ambiguous. The CDR3 is made up of 15 amino acids. In germline, CDR1 is SGHRS, CDR2 YFSETQ. With 3 bases removed from V and 1 base from J, the gap between germline ends came to 11 bases.

The DNA for the CDR3 is TGTGCCAGCAGCCCCCCCGGACATTTCGAAAATGAAAAACTGTTTTTT. Its translation is CASSPPGHFENEKLFF. The gene calls are TRBV11-2 and TRBJ1-4; D is perhaps TRBD1 (5 bases). Trimming took off 5 bases at V and 5 bases at J, with 18 bases between the two ends. The CDR3 length is 16 residues. Germline CDR1 and CDR2: SGHAT and FQNNGV. The full variable domain, rest sourced from reference TRBV11-2 and TRBJ1-4, is EAGVAQSPRYKIIEKRQSVAFWCNPISGHATLYWYQQILGQGPKLLIQFQNNGVVDDSQLPKDRFSAERLKGVDSTLKIQPAKLEDSAVYLCASSPPGHFENEKLFFGSGTQLSVL.

V is TRBV20-1 and J is TRBJ1-1; no clear D gene. Trimming removed 1 base at V and 4 bases at J, with 16 bases between. Germline CDR1 and CDR2: DFQATT and SNEGSKA (reference sequence). The CDR3 loop spans 15 amino acids. The CDR3 here is CSARGRLTSGTEAFF. DNA for the CDR3: TGCAGTGCTAGAGGACGGTTGACCTCGGGCACTGAAGCTTTCTTT.

The chain recombines TRBV7-9 with TRBJ2-7, with D possibly TRBD2 on 6 matching bases. V lost 2 bases and J lost 3, with 11 bases in between. This CDR3 spans 14 amino acids. Per the germline V gene, CDR1 is SEHNR and CDR2 is FQNEAQ (reference sequence). CDR3 residues: CASSLILGGYEQYF. The CDR3 nucleotides are TGTGCCAGCAGCTTAATCCTGGGGGGCTACGAGCAGTACTTC. The full variable domain, its missing parts supplied by reference TRBV7-9 and TRBJ2-7, is DTGVSQNPRHKITKRGQNVTFRCDPISEHNRLYWYRQTLGQGPEFLTYFQNEAQLEKSRLLSDRFSAERPKGSFSTLEIQRTEQGDSAMYLCASSLILGGYEQYFGPGTRLTVT.

The J gene is TRBJ2-1, the V gene TRBV20-1, with 8 bases matching TRBD2. CDR1 is DFQATT and CDR2 is SNEGSKA in the germline V gene (reference sequence). The V gene end was trimmed by 5 bases and the J gene end by 8 bases; junction bases not matched to a gene: 14. This CDR3 is built from 15 residues. CDR3 bases: TGCAGTGCTCTACGCTCAGGGACTAGGTATGATGAGCAGTTCTTC. Protein sequence: CSALRSGTRYDEQFF.

The chain uses TRBV29-1 and TRBJ1-3; D unclear. The CDR3 has 16 residues. Germline V lookup: CDR1 SQVTM, CDR2 ANQGSEA. Trimming cost V 2 bases and J 2 bases, with 16 bases left between them. CDR3 region: CSVETSKGTPGNTIYF. The CDR3 nucleotides are TGCAGCGTTGAAACTTCTAAGGGTACCCCTGGAAACACCATATATTTT.

This rearrangement joins TRBV4-1 to TRBJ2-6; TRBD1 aligns across 10 bases. J lost 3 bases, V lost 2 bases, and 13 bases had no gene match. The length of the CDR3 is 20 residues. In germline, CDR1 is MGHRA, CDR2 YSYEKL. The CDR3, as DNA: TGCGCCAGCAGCCAACCGTCCGGGGACAGGGGACGTAGTGGGGCCAACGTCCTGACTTTC. Protein: CASSQPSGDRGRSGANVLTF.

CDR3 DNA sequence: TGCGCCAGCAGCCAAGTTTTCGGACAGGGGTTTTCTGGCTCACCCCTCCACTTT. Protein sequence: CASSQVFGQGFSGSPLHF. The rearrangement uses TRBV4-1 and TRBJ1-6; 9 positions agree with TRBD1. V dropped 1 base and J dropped 10; count of bases not matched to a gene: 14. This CDR3 is built from 18 residues. CDR1 and CDR2 from the germline V gene are MGHRA and YSYEKL.

On this clonotype itself: A read error may account for a junction end that differs from germline. The rearrangement joins TRBV29-1 to TRBJ2-1; D is unclear. The CDR3 totals 12 residues. CDR1 is SQVTM and CDR2 is ANQGSEA in the germline V gene. The CDR3 DNA reads TGCAGCATTGAATGGCGGTTCAATGAGCAGTTCTTC. Protein sequence: CSIEWRFNEQFF.

For the CDR3, the DNA is TGTGCCAGCAGTTGGGGGTCCGGGGGGAACCGGGAACAGCCCCAGCATTTT. It translates to CASSWGSGGNREQPQHF. The chain combines TRBV6-6 with TRBJ1-5, with D maybe TRBD1 (5 bases). The V gene lost 4 bases and the J gene lost 7 bases, with 23 bases spanning the gap. Germline V gives CDR1 MNHNY, CDR2 SVGAGI (reference sequence). The CDR3 runs to 17 residues.

The V gene is TRBV6-5, the J gene TRBJ2-1, with D uncertain. Germline CDR1 reads MNHEY; CDR2 reads SVGAGI. Trimming stripped 4 bases from V and 0 bases from J, with 16 bases between. CDR3 length: 17 amino acids. The CDR3 DNA sequence: TGTGCCAGCAGTTCCCGTGGTAGTTTGGACTCCTACAATGAGCAGTTCTTC. Translating gives CASSSRGSLDSYNEQFF.

This rearrangement joins TRBV20-1 to TRBJ2-1; 11 bases line up with TRBD2. Looked up from germline, CDR1 is DFQATT and CDR2 is SNEGSKA (reference sequence). V was clipped by 2 bases and J by 6 bases; unmatched bases: 3. The CDR3 runs 14 residues. The CDR3: CSARLLAGGNEQFF. The CDR3 DNA follows: TGCAGTGCTAGATTGCTAGCGGGGGGCAATGAGCAGTTCTTC.

A single count supports this clonotype. A read error may produce the germline difference seen at one junction end. The chain couples TRBV28 to TRBJ2-7; 8 bases are shared with TRBD1. The length of the CDR3 is 13 residues. From germline, CDR1 is MDHEN and CDR2 SYDVKM. CDR3 coding DNA: TGTGCCAGCAGTGGGGGACAGGTCTACGAGCGGTACTTC. Encoded protein: CASSGGQVYERYF.

This clonotype was seen a single time. The chain links TRBV9 to TRBJ1-2; weak D call: TRBD1 (5 bases). From germline, CDR1 is SGDLS and CDR2 YYNGEE. Trimming removed 0 bases from V and 3 bases from J, with 18 bases in between. The CDR3 runs to 17 residues. CDR3 bases: TGTGCCAGCAGCGTAGGAGTCCTTACTCAGGGAGACTATGGCTACACCTTC. Translation gives CASSVGVLTQGDYGYTF. Looking up the rest from reference TRBV9 and TRBJ1-2 gives the full variable domain: DSGVTQTPKHLITATGQRVTLRCSPRSGDLSVYWYQQSLDQGLQFLIQYYNGEERAKGNILERFSAQQFPDLHSELNLSSLELGDSALYFCASSVGVLTQGDYGYTFGSGTRLTVV.

The chain links TRBV7-2 to TRBJ2-2; D not resolved. With 1 base removed from V and 4 bases from J, the gap between germline ends came to 10 bases. The length of the CDR3 is 15 residues. Germline lookup yields CDR1 SGHTA and CDR2 FQGNSA. The CDR3 here is CASSLEMTGTGELFF. The CDR3 DNA is TGTGCCAGCAGCTTAGAAATGACCGGCACCGGGGAGCTGTTTTTT.

The V call is TRBV4-3, the J call TRBJ2-3, with TRBD2 matching 8 bases. The CDR3 length is 16 residues. Losses at the gene ends were 1 base for V and 4 bases for J; bases not matched to a gene: 7. Per germline, CDR1 LGHNA and CDR2 YSLEER. The CDR3 protein is CASSQAGGPFSDTQYF. DNA for the CDR3: TGCGCCAGCAGCCAAGCGGGGGGGCCCTTCTCAGATACGCAGTATTTT.

The chain uses TRBV7-2 and TRBJ1-1, with a possible D match to TRBD1 (5 bases). V lost 2 bases to trimming and J lost 1 base, with 20 bases between them. The germline V gene has CDR1 SGHTA and CDR2 FQGNSA. The CDR3 consists of 18 residues. This CDR3 reads CASSLLLTATRSNTEAFF. The CDR3 DNA reads as TGTGCCAGCAGCTTACTGCTGACAGCCACCCGGTCGAACACTGAAGCTTTCTTT.

With respect to this clonotype: One end of the junction fails to match germline, which may point to a read error. CDR3 sequence (DNA): TGTGCCAGCAGTTTGTGGCCCTCGGGGGCGTCCTACGTGCAGTACTTC. The encoded protein is CASSLWPSGASYVQYF. The chain joins TRBV12-3 or TRBV12-4 to TRBJ2-7, with D tentatively TRBD1 or TRBD2 (6 bases each). The length of the CDR3 is 16 residues.

V gene TRBV29-1 combines with J gene TRBJ2-3; D perhaps matches TRBD2 (5 bases). Looked up from germline, CDR1 is SQVTM and CDR2 is ANQGSEA. The CDR3 totals 13 residues. V was clipped by 7 bases and J by 2 bases, with 13 bases between them. Written as DNA, the CDR3 is TGCAGCGCCCCGGCGGACTTCACAGATACGCAGTATTTT. Translation gives CSAPADFTDTQYF.

The J gene is TRBJ2-7, the V gene TRBV12-3 or TRBV12-4; D may match TRBD1 or TRBD2 (5 bases each). V shed 5 bases and J shed 10 bases, with 24 bases lying between them. The CDR3 spans 15 residues. CDR3: CASSPGRRGEMSQYF. The CDR3 DNA follows: TGTGCCAGCAGTCCCGGGCGACGGGGCGAGATGAGCCAGTACTTC.

This clonotype turned up a few times. The chain couples TRBV20-1 to TRBJ2-7; 8 bases fit TRBD1. V trimming: 6 bases; J trimming: 1 base; junction bases outside the gene matches: 5. Looked up from germline, CDR1 is DFQATT and CDR2 is SNEGSKA (reference sequence). CDR3 length: 13 amino acids. The CDR3 loop reads CSAGRGQSYEQYF. Here the CDR3 DNA reads TGCAGTGCGGGCAGGGGGCAATCCTACGAGCAGTACTTC.

This clonotype was detected only once. V is TRBV9 and J is TRBJ1-2; D call uncertain. Trimming left V 2 bases short and J 3 bases short, with 8 bases between. Germline V gives CDR1 SGDLS, CDR2 YYNGEE. The CDR3 sequence is 13 residues long. CDR3 in DNA: TGTGCCAGCAGCGTCAACAGCGACTATGGCTACACCTTC. Its translation is CASSVNSDYGYTF.

This clonotype was detected many times. The chain carries TRBV7-2 and TRBJ2-5; 7 positions match TRBD1. CDR1 is SGHTA and CDR2 is FQGNSA in the germline V gene. Unmatched junction bases numbered 3, after V lost 4 bases and J lost 1 base. The CDR3 is made up of 14 amino acids. CDR3 protein: CASSSYRGQETQYF. CDR3 nucleotide sequence: TGTGCCAGCAGCTCATACAGGGGCCAAGAGACCCAGTACTTC.